This T cell receptor (beta chain) was obtained from a study of OX40 agonist ivuxolimab in advanced cancers. Findings of the study overall: At 0.1 to 3.0 mg/kg and by week 6, clonal expansion occurred in CD4+ and CD8+ blood T cells. Fewer expanded clones were found on average in CD4+ than in CD8+ T cells. Determination of antigen specificity was not performed for the expanded peripheral T cells.

As regards this clone: Its antigen is as yet unknown.

Peripheral blood came from all dose cohorts at three timepoints. V was cut by 2 bases and J by 8 bases, with 9 bases left in between. Germline assignment: CDR1 GTSNPN and CDR2 SVGIG (reference sequence). The length of the CDR3 is 11 residues. Repertoires were generated with immunoSEQ multiplex PCR, while TCRdb's copy carries only in-frame clones and drops some. Here the sample spans tens of thousands of clones, 82% being singletons. The source material was CD4+ or CD8+ T cells sorted from blood, sampled in a trial of the OX40 agonist ivuxolimab. The V gene is TRBV30, the J gene TRBJ1-1, with a tentative D call TRBD1 (6 bases). This clonotype was obtained from an adult with an advanced solid tumor such as melanoma, head and neck, liver or kidney cancer. CDR3 nucleotides: TGTGCCTGGAGTTGGCAGGGGGAAGCTTTCTTT. It codes for CAWSWQGEAFF.